This is a list of T cell receptor beta chains from one sample in a study of blood T cell repertoires in COVID-19. Assay: immunoSEQ multiplex PCR; the TCRdb copy retains only in-frame clones and omits some. The table has around 220,000 clones, just over 85% seen once. The sequenced sample was peripheral blood. The source is a man aged 45 to 65 with acute or convalescent COVID-19. The CDR3 runs from the conserved cysteine through the conserved F or W. The order of the fields is clone size, D gene, V gene, J gene, CDR3 DNA, CDR3 protein. The D gene is left open where the match is weak. Size is stated for part of the rows, as once, few or many counts, or as a class when the clone is expanded.

>-|TRBD1|TRBV3-1/TRBV3-2|TRBJ1-2
TGTGCCAGCACCCGGGACAGGGTTAACTATGGCTACACCTTC
CASTRDRVNYGYTF
>-|-|TRBV4-1|TRBJ2-7
TGCGCCAGCAGCCCGGCTGACAGCTCCTACGAGCAGTACTTC
CASSPADSSYEQYF
>-|-|TRBV27|TRBJ1-6
TGTGCCAGCAGTTTGGGGCAGTACGGCTCACCCCTCCACTTT
CASSLGQYGSPLHF
>-|-|TRBV19|TRBJ2-2
TGTGCCAGCACCAGCGCGGGGAGGAACACCGGGGAGCTGTTTTTT
CASTSAGRNTGELFF
>-|TRBD1|TRBV27|TRBJ2-7
TGTGCCAGCAGCACTCGACAGGGCTACTCCTACGAGCAGTACTTC
CASSTRQGYSYEQYF
>-|-|TRBV27|TRBJ1-5
TGTGCCAGGGCCACTCAGCCCCAGCATTTT
CARATQPQHF
>once|TRBD2|TRBV5-5|TRBJ2-7
TGTGCCAGCAGCTTGGCGGCGGGAGCGGTTTCGTACGAGCAGTACTTC
CASSLAAGAVSYEQYF
>-|TRBD2|TRBV27|TRBJ2-2
TGTGCCAGCAGTTCCCCCCGACTAGCGGGGAGGGCCGGGGAGCTGTTTTTT
CASSSPRLAGRAGELFF
>-|TRBD1|TRBV30|TRBJ1-1
TGTGCCTGGGACAGGGGGGACACTGAAGCTTTCTTT
CAWDRGDTEAFF
>-|-|TRBV20-1|TRBJ1-2
TGCAGTGCTAGTGTAGGGGACTATGGCTACACCTTC
CSASVGDYGYTF
>-|TRBD2|TRBV6-2/TRBV6-3|TRBJ2-1
TGTGCCAGCAGTTACAGAAGCGGGGGTGGTAGTAATGAGCAGTTCTTC
CASSYRSGGGSNEQFF
>once|-|TRBV18|TRBJ1-1
TGTGCCAGCTCACGAGAAGGGGGATCCACTGAAGCTTTCTTT
CASSREGGSTEAFF
>-|TRBD1|TRBV10-2|TRBJ1-1
TGCGCCAGCAGCCTGACAGGGGAGAACACTGAAGCTTTCTTT
CASSLTGENTEAFF
>-|TRBD2|TRBV2|TRBJ2-2
TGTGCCAGCTACCGGGGGGGCGGAAACACCGGGGAGCTGTTTTTT
CASYRGGGNTGELFF
>-|TRBD1|TRBV4-1|TRBJ1-2
TGCGCCAGCAGCCAAGATCGGGGGACAGGGAATGGCTACACCTTC
CASSQDRGTGNGYTF
>once|-|TRBV19|TRBJ1-3
TGTGCCAGTAGTGGACAGGGAAACACCATATATTTT
CASSGQGNTIYF
>once|-|TRBV23-1|TRBJ2-5
TGCGCCAGCAGTCAATCGTGGGGAGCGGTGTATGAAGAGACCCAGTACTTC
CASSQSWGAVYEETQYF
>-|-|TRBV6-2/TRBV6-3|TRBJ1-5
TGTGCCAGCAGTGCGCTTCAGGAGGATCAGCCCCAGCATTTT
CASSALQEDQPQHF
>-|-|TRBV9|TRBJ2-7
TGTGCCAGCAGCGTAGGTCCCGCAGGGTTGCACGAGCAGTACTTC
CASSVGPAGLHEQYF
>-|TRBD1|TRBV28|TRBJ1-2
TGTGCCAGCAGTGCTGACAGGGTAACTGGCTACACCTTC
CASSADRVTGYTF
>-|-|TRBV6-5|TRBJ2-5
TGTGCCAGCAGTTACTCAGTCACCCTGGCAGAGACCCAGTACTTC
CASSYSVTLAETQYF
>few|TRBD1|TRBV19|TRBJ1-3
TGTGCCACTACACAGGGGGCGTCAGGAAACACCATATATTTT
CATTQGASGNTIYF